These T cell receptor beta chains were read from a single sample in a study of blood T cell repertoires in COVID-19. Sequencing was performed with immunoSEQ multiplex PCR; in TCRdb, only in-frame clones are kept and a portion is missing. The table records some 190,000 clones, approximately 84% of them present only once. Material for sequencing was PBMCs or T cells enriched from blood (not recorded which). Source of these receptors: a woman aged 25 to 45 who had recovered from COVID-19. The CDR3 runs from the conserved cysteine through the conserved F or W. A D gene is named only where the DNA matches it firmly. Expanded clones get a size class; other rows say once, few or many, or leave the size out.

d_call,j_call,v_call,clone_size,cdr3_nt,cdr3_aa
.,TRBJ2-3,TRBV7-2,.,TGTGCCAGCAGCTTTGGCGGGATTAGCACAGATACGCAGTATTTT,CASSFGGISTDTQYF
TRBD1,TRBJ2-1,TRBV7-7,.,TGTGCTAGCAGCTTAGCAGGGGGCGCATTCGATGAGCAGTTCTTC,CASSLAGGAFDEQFF
.,TRBJ2-1,TRBV5-1,many,TGCGCCAGCGCCCGTCGGGGTTACAATGAGCAGTTCTTC,CASARRGYNEQFF
TRBD1,TRBJ1-5,TRBV13,.,TGTGCCAGCAGCTATGGACAGGGGAGCAATCAGCCCCAGCATTTT,CASSYGQGSNQPQHF
TRBD2,TRBJ2-2,TRBV4-1,.,TGCGCCAGCAGCCAAGTCCCGGGGGGGGGAAACACCGGGGAGCTGTTTTTT,CASSQVPGGGNTGELFF
.,TRBJ1-2,TRBV5-1,.,TGCGCCAGCAGCTGGGGAGGTGGTGATGGCTACACCTTC,CASSWGGGDGYTF
.,TRBJ2-7,TRBV30,.,TGTGCCTGGACCCAGAGGGGGAGGGGGTCGCAGTACTTC,CAWTQRGRGSQYF
.,TRBJ1-1,TRBV5-1,.,TGCGCCAGCAGCCGAGACACAATTGAAGCTTTCTTT,CASSRDTIEAFF
TRBD1,TRBJ1-2,TRBV10-3,.,TGTGCCACCAATACAGGGGCTGCTAACTATGGCTACACCTTC,CATNTGAANYGYTF
TRBD1,TRBJ1-3,TRBV7-3,.,TGTGCCAGCAGCCTCCGACCCCCCGGGACAGCGGGAAACACCATATATTTT,CASSLRPPGTAGNTIYF
TRBD1,TRBJ1-3,TRBV11-2,.,TGTGCCAGCAGCCCCTGGGACAGGGGCCACACCATATATTTT,CASSPWDRGHTIYF
TRBD1,TRBJ1-2,TRBV28,.,TGTGCCAGCAGTGGGGACAGGGTCTATGGCTACACCTTC,CASSGDRVYGYTF
.,TRBJ1-2,TRBV28,.,TGTGCCAGCAGTTTTGAGTATGGCTACACCTTC,CASSFEYGYTF
.,TRBJ2-7,TRBV7-8,.,TGTGCCAGCAGCATCGGGACTTATGCCTACGAGCAGTACTTC,CASSIGTYAYEQYF
.,TRBJ2-7,TRBV19,once,TGTGCCAGTAGTATAAGGAGTAGCAGACGTCTGGAAGGGGATTTCTACGAGCAGTACTTC,CASSIRSSRRLEGDFYEQYF
TRBD1,TRBJ1-3,TRBV6-5,many,TGTGCCAGCAGTATGGGACAGCCTGGAAACACCATATATTTT,CASSMGQPGNTIYF
TRBD1,TRBJ1-4,TRBV29-1,.,TGCAGCGTAGGGACAGGGAATGAAAAACTGTTTTTT,CSVGTGNEKLFF
TRBD2,TRBJ2-1,TRBV5-4,.,TGTGCCAGCAGCGGTGGGGGACTAGCAAACAATGAGCAGTTCTTC,CASSGGGLANNEQFF
.,TRBJ1-3,TRBV7-2,.,TGTGCCAGCAGCTTAAACAGCGGCAACTCTGGAAACACCATATATTTT,CASSLNSGNSGNTIYF
.,TRBJ1-1,TRBV5-1,.,TGCGCCAGCAGCTTGGAAGGGGCTTTCGCTGAAGCTTTCTTT,CASSLEGAFAEAFF
TRBD1,TRBJ1-2,TRBV19,few,TGTGCCAGTAGTAAAATCTTGGGACAGTCGACTAATCGGGGGTACACCTTC,CASSKILGQSTNRGYTF
.,TRBJ1-3,TRBV19,.,TGTGCCAGTAGTTCCTACAGAGCCTCTGGAAACACCATATATTTT,CASSSYRASGNTIYF
TRBD2,TRBJ2-5,TRBV30,.,TGTGCCTCCCAAGCGGGAGGCGGGGAGACCCAGTACTTC,CASQAGGGETQYF
.,TRBJ2-1,TRBV5-4,.,TGTGCCAGCAGCTCGGGAGTCCACCTCTACAATGAGCAGTTCTTC,CASSSGVHLYNEQFF
.,TRBJ1-5,TRBV29-1,.,TGCAGCGTTGCATCAGGGAATCAGCCCCAGCATTTT,CSVASGNQPQHF
.,TRBJ1-5,TRBV7-6,once,TGTGCCAGCAGCTTAGGTCTGGGCCCCAATCAGCCCCAGCATTTT,CASSLGLGPNQPQHF
.,TRBJ2-2,TRBV5-1,.,TGCGCCAGCAGCTTGGGCAGGGCCACCGGGGAGCTGTTTTTT,CASSLGRATGELFF
TRBD2,TRBJ2-7,TRBV6-5,few,TGTGCCAGCAGTTGGGGACTAGCGGGCTACGAGCAGTACTTC,CASSWGLAGYEQYF
TRBD2,TRBJ2-3,TRBV7-2,.,TGTGCCAGCAGCTTAGCGGGTGGGACTAGCGGGGGGGCAGATACGCAGTATTTT,CASSLAGGTSGGADTQYF
.,TRBJ2-5,TRBV24-1,few,TGTGCCACCAGTGACCCGGGTGGGGACACCCAAGAGACCCAGTACTTC,CATSDPGGDTQETQYF
.,TRBJ1-2,TRBV25-1,.,TGTGCCAGCAGTGAATTTAGAGGGGGCTATGGCTACACCTTC,CASSEFRGGYGYTF